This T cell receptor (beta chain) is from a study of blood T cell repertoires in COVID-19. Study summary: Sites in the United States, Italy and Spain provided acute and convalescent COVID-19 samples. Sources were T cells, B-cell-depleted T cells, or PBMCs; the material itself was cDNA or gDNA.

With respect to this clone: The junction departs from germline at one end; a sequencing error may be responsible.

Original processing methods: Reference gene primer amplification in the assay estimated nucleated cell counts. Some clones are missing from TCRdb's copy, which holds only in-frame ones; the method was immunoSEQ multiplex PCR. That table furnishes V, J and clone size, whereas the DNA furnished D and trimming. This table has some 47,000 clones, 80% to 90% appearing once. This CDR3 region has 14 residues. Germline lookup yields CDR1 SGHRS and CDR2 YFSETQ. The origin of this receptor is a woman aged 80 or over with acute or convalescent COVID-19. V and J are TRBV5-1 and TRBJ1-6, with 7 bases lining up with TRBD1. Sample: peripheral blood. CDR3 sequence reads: CASRLDRPNSPLHF. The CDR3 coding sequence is TGCGCCAGCAGATTGGACAGGCCGAATTCACCCCTCCACTTT.